Listed below are T cell receptor beta chains from one sample, sequenced in a study of T cell responses to AZD1222 COVID-19 vaccine. Libraries were prepared by immunoSEQ multiplex PCR; TCRdb keeps only in-frame clonotypes and omits some of them. This table has about 200,000 clones, roughly 91% appearing once. The material was peripheral blood, obtained on day 0 of MenACWY control vaccination. Receptors originate from an adult in good health. Both conserved end residues are part of each CDR3. Fields, in order: V gene, J gene, CDR3 protein.

TRBV12-3/TRBV12-4	TRBJ1-5	CASSLILGQPQHF
TRBV24-1	TRBJ1-2	CATSDPDTPGPNYGYTF
TRBV28	TRBJ1-2	CASSLPQPNYGYTF
TRBV6-5	TRBJ1-1	CASSYTRKNTEAFF
TRBV30	TRBJ1-2	CAWSVRWRWDYGYTF
TRBV7-2	TRBJ2-3	CASSTYTDTQYF
TRBV25-1	TRBJ2-3	CASAASGEGTDTQYF
TRBV6-5	TRBJ2-3	CASRGLRFWEDTQYF
TRBV4-2	TRBJ2-3	CASSQDRVAGSTDTQYF
TRBV10-3	TRBJ1-5	CAISSDRLGNQPQHF
TRBV6-5	TRBJ1-5	CASKGANSNQPQHF
TRBV19	TRBJ1-1	CASRSSLYMYTEAFF
TRBV19	TRBJ1-1	CASIGGTLNTEAFF
TRBV9	TRBJ1-1	CASSPSDRGNTEAFF
TRBV7-2	TRBJ1-3	CASKTGGGNTIYF
TRBV6-2/TRBV6-3	TRBJ1-3	CASSVGARNTIYF
TRBV10-3	TRBJ2-7	CAISEDSGGPYEQYF
TRBV19	TRBJ2-5	CASRWTGGTSPETQYF
TRBV11-2	TRBJ1-1	CASSSHATANTEAFF
TRBV5-4	TRBJ2-1	CARSLVRGGGNEQFF
TRBV19	TRBJ1-5	CASSIRTGGQPQHF
TRBV30	TRBJ2-3	CAWSSTAGPWDTQYF
TRBV18	TRBJ1-2	CASSPLADDYGYTF
TRBV5-4	TRBJ2-3	CASSPSGSTDTQYF
TRBV5-1	TRBJ2-5	CASSLGSSIETQYF
TRBV27	TRBJ2-3	CASSFLAGTDTQYF
TRBV6-5	TRBJ1-2	CASRMGLYGYTF
TRBV5-6	TRBJ1-6	CASSKKGIKALHF
TRBV7-2	TRBJ2-3	CASSLLVDTQYF
TRBV6-2/TRBV6-3	TRBJ1-4	CASSSPGTGGPKLFF
TRBV6-5	TRBJ2-1	CASRPWGDEQFF
TRBV6-5	TRBJ1-2	CASRFEGLANYGYTF
TRBV7-8	TRBJ2-3	CASSSSGGAYTQYF
TRBV5-1	TRBJ1-1	CASSDRTGLDTEAFF
TRBV7-9	TRBJ1-3	CASSPQTGSGNTIYF
TRBV12-3/TRBV12-4	TRBJ2-7	CASNQVGSYEQYF
TRBV7-6	TRBJ2-3	CASSLVAEYTDTQYF
TRBV28	TRBJ1-2	CASRGQHYGYTF
TRBV10-1	TRBJ1-6	CASLGVTHNSPLHF
TRBV9	TRBJ2-3	CASSPGGADTQYF
TRBV4-1	TRBJ1-4	CASSQDRGGIYEKLFF
TRBV6-5	TRBJ1-2	CASSPSGRQGNGYTF
TRBV3-1/TRBV3-2	TRBJ2-1	CANSQEYVSNEQFF
TRBV27	TRBJ1-2	CASSPDRDDYGYTF
TRBV4-1	TRBJ1-4	CASSQDGQTSQFGKLFF
TRBV11-2	TRBJ2-1	CASSSDRARVNEQFF
TRBV29-1	TRBJ1-1	CSVTQNTEAFF
TRBV5-1	TRBJ1-4	CASSLAQPTNEKLFF
TRBV19	TRBJ1-1	CASTHASHMNTEAFF
TRBV19	TRBJ1-2	CASRRDSNYGYTF
TRBV30	TRBJ2-1	CAWSPTYNEQFF
TRBV15	TRBJ2-7	CATSPQGISYEQYF
TRBV5-1	TRBJ1-4	CASSSTTTNEKLFF
TRBV5-5	TRBJ1-4	CASSTDGLTRLFF
TRBV18	TRBJ1-5	CASSRETLLNHQPQHF
TRBV19	TRBJ2-3	CASSMEGVTQYF
TRBV7-3	TRBJ1-1	CASSLGQLNTEAFF
TRBV28	TRBJ2-7	CASSPPLSEQYF
TRBV4-3	TRBJ2-3	CASSQVLPDTQYF
TRBV6-4	TRBJ1-1	CASSDAPGGFTEAFF